The source of this T cell receptor beta chain is a study of early T cells in non-severe SARS-CoV-2 infection. Study context: Chains from this unsorted whole-blood bulk RNA could not be paired.

CDR3 length equals 11 residues. Trimming left V 5 bases short and J 6 bases short, with 6 bases between. Germline V lookup: CDR1 SEHNR, CDR2 FQNEAQ (reference sequence). Attached unique molecular identifiers marked individual cDNA molecules. One entry per CDR3 protein results from TCRdb running MiXCR on the 5' RACE reads. The sample contains about 90,000 distinct CDR3 sequences, roughly 12% of which appear only once. The rearrangement joins TRBV7-9 to TRBJ2-3; no reliable D call. Sequences were derived from whole blood, sampled at baseline. This TCR was recovered from an adult who was a healthcare worker with PCR-confirmed SARS-CoV-2 infection or an uninfected control (not recorded which). The CDR3 DNA reads TGTGCCAGCAGCCAAGTGGATACGCAGTATTTT. It specifies CASSQVDTQYF.